This TCR beta chain was sequenced during a study of blood T cell repertoires in COVID-19. About the study: Donors in the United States, Italy and Spain gave samples during acute or convalescent COVID-19.

The assay was immunoSEQ multiplex PCR, and TCRdb's table has in-frame clones only and misses some. The profile shows some 320,000 clones, under 90% of them singletons. CDR1 and CDR2 from the germline V gene are MNHNS and SASEGT. This CDR3 comprises 15 residues. The V gene end was trimmed by 3 bases and the J gene end by 3 bases; junction bases not matched to a gene: 4. Within 2 weeks of study entry, exposed participants had contacted a PCR-confirmed or clinician-diagnosed COVID-19 case. This rearrangement joins TRBV6-1 to TRBJ2-2; the match to TRBD1 covers 7 bases. Sequencing input: PBMCs or T cells enriched from blood (not recorded which). The clonotype originates from a woman between 45 and 60 years old who had been exposed to COVID-19. The DNA for the CDR3 is TGTGCCAGCAGTGATGGCAGGGGGTACACCGGGGAGCTGTTTTTT. Its protein is CASSDGRGYTGELFF.